These T cell receptor beta chains were read from a single sample in a study of blood T cell repertoires in COVID-19. Profiled with immunoSEQ multiplex PCR; TCRdb holds only in-frame clones, not every one. The profile covers about 400,000 clones, with over 75% appearing a single time and roughly 2% taken by the ten largest. The sequenced material came from PBMCs or T cells enriched from blood (not recorded which). These receptors originate from a woman aged 40 to 50 with acute COVID-19. Each CDR3 is given with its conserved first and last residue. The D gene is left open where the match is weak. Clone size is given for some rows only: seen once, a few or many times, or a class if the clone is expanded.

D: NA
J: TRBJ1-2
size: NA
V: TRBV3-1/TRBV3-2
CDR3: CASSQERSYGYTF
DNA: TGTGCCAGCAGCCAAGAACGGAGCTATGGCTACACCTTC

D: NA
J: TRBJ1-1
size: NA
V: TRBV20-1
CDR3: CSASSHGQLNTEAFF
DNA: TGCAGTGCTAGTAGTCACGGACAGTTGAACACTGAAGCTTTCTTT

D: NA
J: TRBJ2-1
size: NA
V: TRBV25-1
CDR3: CASSKGARAPYNEQFF
DNA: TGTGCCAGCAGTAAAGGAGCGCGCGCACCCTATAATGAGCAGTTCTTC

D: TRBD1
J: TRBJ1-2
size: once
V: TRBV5-4
CDR3: CASSPGTAEGYGYTF
DNA: TGTGCCAGCAGCCCGGGGACAGCCGAGGGCTATGGCTACACCTTC

D: NA
J: TRBJ2-5
size: NA
V: TRBV21-1
CDR3: CATRPKQGKTQYF
DNA: TGTGCCACCCGACCGAAACAGGGAAAGACCCAGTACTTC

D: NA
J: TRBJ1-1
size: NA
V: TRBV12-3/TRBV12-4
CDR3: CASSFRGNTEAFF
DNA: TGTGCCAGCAGTTTCAGGGGGAACACTGAAGCTTTCTTT

D: TRBD1
J: TRBJ1-1
size: NA
V: TRBV29-1
CDR3: CSGQQGMNTEAFF
DNA: TGCAGCGGCCAACAGGGGATGAACACTGAAGCTTTCTTT

D: TRBD2
J: TRBJ2-5
size: NA
V: TRBV19
CDR3: CASSILGTSGQETQYF
DNA: TGTGCCAGTAGTATTCTGGGAACTAGCGGCCAAGAGACCCAGTACTTC

D: TRBD1
J: TRBJ1-3
size: NA
V: TRBV30
CDR3: CASRGQGAGNTIYF
DNA: TGTGCCTCCCGAGGTCAGGGGGCTGGAAACACCATATATTTT

D: NA
J: TRBJ2-2
size: NA
V: TRBV2
CDR3: CASRPRDTGELFF
DNA: TGTGCCAGCAGGCCGAGAGACACCGGGGAGCTGTTTTTT

D: NA
J: TRBJ2-7
size: NA
V: TRBV5-5
CDR3: CASSLYPGNREQYF
DNA: TGTGCCAGCAGCTTGTATCCAGGGAATCGCGAGCAGTACTTC

D: NA
J: TRBJ2-3
size: NA
V: TRBV2
CDR3: CASSDWRTSSDTQYF
DNA: TGTGCCAGCAGTGATTGGCGCACTAGTTCCGATACGCAGTATTTT

D: NA
J: TRBJ2-7
size: NA
V: TRBV3-1/TRBV3-2
CDR3: CASSQDPTGTYEQYF
DNA: TGTGCCAGCAGCCAAGATCCGACAGGTACCTACGAGCAGTACTTC

D: NA
J: TRBJ2-3
size: NA
V: TRBV24-1
CDR3: CATSDDYTDTQYF
DNA: TGTGCCACCAGTGACGACTACACAGATACGCAGTATTTT

D: NA
J: TRBJ1-4
size: NA
V: TRBV7-9
CDR3: CASTQGEKLFF
DNA: TGTGCCAGCACCCAGGGTGAAAAACTGTTTTTT

D: TRBD1
J: TRBJ1-5
size: NA
V: TRBV20-1
CDR3: CSASGDREENQPQHF
DNA: TGCAGTGCTAGTGGGGACAGGGAGGAAAATCAGCCCCAGCATTTT

D: TRBD1
J: TRBJ2-7
size: NA
V: TRBV19
CDR3: CASSEITGTGYEQYF
DNA: TGTGCCAGTAGCGAGATCACCGGGACAGGCTACGAGCAGTACTTC

D: NA
J: TRBJ2-7
size: NA
V: TRBV5-6
CDR3: CASSLGQRYEQYF
DNA: TGTGCCAGCAGCTTGGGACAGCGCTACGAGCAGTACTTC

D: TRBD2
J: TRBJ2-1
size: NA
V: TRBV19
CDR3: CASSMLAGARYNEQFF
DNA: TGTGCCAGTAGTATGTTAGCGGGGGCGCGATACAATGAGCAGTTCTTC

D: TRBD1
J: TRBJ2-6
size: NA
V: TRBV7-9
CDR3: CASSHQGTGYSGANVLTF
DNA: TGTGCCAGCAGCCACCAGGGGACAGGGTACTCTGGGGCCAACGTCCTGACTTTC

D: NA
J: TRBJ1-1
size: NA
V: TRBV29-1
CDR3: CSVRQMNTEAFF
DNA: TGCAGCGTACGACAGATGAACACTGAAGCTTTCTTT

D: NA
J: TRBJ1-2
size: NA
V: TRBV5-1
CDR3: CASSLWSGLLDGYTF
DNA: TGCGCCAGCAGCTTGTGGTCAGGGTTACTGGATGGCTACACCTTC

D: TRBD1
J: TRBJ1-2
size: NA
V: TRBV13
CDR3: CASSLWAGQGPSGYTF
DNA: TGTGCCAGCAGCTTATGGGCAGGACAGGGGCCCAGTGGCTACACCTTC

D: NA
J: TRBJ1-1
size: NA
V: TRBV6-5
CDR3: CASSYSKGGRNTEAFF
DNA: TGTGCCAGCAGTTACTCGAAAGGTGGGCGGAACACTGAAGCTTTCTTT